This T cell receptor (beta chain) was identified in a study of blood T cell repertoires in COVID-19 (dated by TCRdb to 2019 to 2021). Study-level background: The collaborator samples originated in the United States, Italy and Spain and spanned the acute and convalescent phases of COVID-19. The material from the prospective study consisted of cDNA or gDNA derived from T cells, B-cell-depleted T cells, or PBMCs. Subjects who had been exposed to COVID-19, were actively infected with it, or had recovered from it provided the deeply sampled blood TCRbeta repertoires that made up the dataset. A freely available public database, intended as a resource for researchers studying the immune response to SARS-CoV-2, is where the repertoires were released. Samples were obtained from the ongoing ImmuneRACE study (first 160 participants) and from roughly 1,300 subjects provided by 6 global collaborators. A de-identified subject ID, COVID-19 status, age in years and sex were almost always included in the sample metadata. Where available, HLA class I and class II types were obtained from metadata supplied by the sample provider rather than from assay-based typing.

General study outcomes and caveats: Clinical and demographic metadata were provided uncurated, with the amount varying by source and participant.

As for this clone: This clone's antigen is unknown. No base quality information exists; no much larger clone differs at one position.

Another Seattle source contributed samples from volunteer blood donors who had recovered from COVID-19. Whole blood was collected in K2EDTA tubes by collaborating institutions according to the institutions' own protocols. For TCRbeta analysis, collaborators shipped samples as frozen whole blood, isolated PBMCs, or DNA extracted from either of those sample types. The CDR3 covers 17 residues, taking in both the cysteine and the phenylalanine. The sequence is cut down to CDR3 DNA, 51 bases in frame from base 1. V is cut back by 0 bases and J by 6 bases, with 8 bases in the junction unmatched. CDR1 and CDR2 (SGDLS, YYNGEE) derive from the germline V gene. TCRbeta CDR3 regions were amplified from genomic DNA by means of the immunoSEQ Assay, a bias-controlled multiplex PCR. As for the original processing: The number of nucleated cells in each sample was estimated from the amplification of reference gene primers within the assay. To quantify the absolute abundance of each unique TCRbeta CDR3 rearrangement, sequence reads were collapsed and filtered. Productive Simpson clonality was computed per sample as the square root of Simpson's diversity index over productive rearrangements. Here the immuneACCESS table is served through TCRdb, limited to in-frame sequences with V and J called. Missing clones are a known gap in these copies; in checked studies unresolved V genes cover under half, and the rest lacks a known reason. That table supplies the V and J calls and clone size; D and trimming were determined from the DNA. A total of about 190,000 clones appear in this sample, approximately 80% of them only once. Approximately 13% of the sample is in the top ten clones.

The rearrangement combines TRBV9 with TRBJ2-2; TRBD2 aligns with 10 central bases. Sequencing was carried out using peripheral blood. This TCR derives from a man in his fifties who had recovered from COVID-19. For the CDR3, the sequence is CASSVAPAGGPPGELFF. The nucleotide sequence is given as TGTGCCAGCAGCGTAGCGCCAGCGGGAGGGCCCCCCGGGGAGCTGTTTTTT. Beyond the CDR3, the reference TRBV9 and TRBJ2-2 genes provide the residues; the full variable domain reads: DSGVTQTPKHLITATGQRVTLRCSPRSGDLSVYWYQQSLDQGLQFLIQYYNGEERAKGNILERFSAQQFPDLHSELNLSSLELGDSALYFCASSVAPAGGPPGELFFGEGSRLTVL.